The present T cell receptor (beta chain) was sequenced within a study of T cell responses to AZD1222 COVID-19 vaccine. Study-level information: Pooled samples include second doses given at about 4 or 12 weeks. Study-level points and caveats: Among vaccine-associated CD4 TCRs, coverage spanned spike, with dominance at 160-218 and 743-854.

Here immunoSEQ multiplex PCR was the method, and the copy in TCRdb shows in-frame clones only, minus some. The data contain 100,000 to 150,000 clones, just over 90% of them singletons. About this clone: The antigen remains undetermined.

V lost 2 bases and J 4 bases, leaving 8 bases between the germline ends. Germline V gives CDR1 MNHEY, CDR2 SVGAGI. The CDR3 is made up of 14 amino acids. The clonotype originates from an adult in good health. The sample here was peripheral blood, taken on day 0 of AZD1222 vaccination. The V gene is TRBV6-5, the J gene TRBJ1-4; maybe TRBD1 (5 bases). The CDR3 DNA reads TGTGCCAGCAGTTACACGGGACTTAATGAAAAACTGTTTTTT. It is translated as CASSYTGLNEKLFF.